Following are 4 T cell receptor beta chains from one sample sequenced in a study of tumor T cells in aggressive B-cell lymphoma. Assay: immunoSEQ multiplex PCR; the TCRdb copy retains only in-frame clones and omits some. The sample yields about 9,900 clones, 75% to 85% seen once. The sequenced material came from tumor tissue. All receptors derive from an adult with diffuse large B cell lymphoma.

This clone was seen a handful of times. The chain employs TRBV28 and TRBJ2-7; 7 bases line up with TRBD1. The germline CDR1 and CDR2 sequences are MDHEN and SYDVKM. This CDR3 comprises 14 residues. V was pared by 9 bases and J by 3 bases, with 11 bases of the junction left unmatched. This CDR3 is CASSPGTVLYEQYF. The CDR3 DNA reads TGTGCCAGTAGCCCCGGGACAGTGCTCTACGAGCAGTACTTC.

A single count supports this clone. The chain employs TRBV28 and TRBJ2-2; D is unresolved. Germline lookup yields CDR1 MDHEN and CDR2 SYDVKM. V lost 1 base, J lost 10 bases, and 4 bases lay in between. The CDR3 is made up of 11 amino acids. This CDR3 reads CASSLYMELFF. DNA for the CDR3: TGTGCCAGCAGTTTATATATGGAGCTGTTTTTT.

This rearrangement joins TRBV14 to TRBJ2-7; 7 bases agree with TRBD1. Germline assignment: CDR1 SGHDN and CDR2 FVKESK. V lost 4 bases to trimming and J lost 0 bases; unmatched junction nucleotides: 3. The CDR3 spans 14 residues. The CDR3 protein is CASSLDRISYEQYF. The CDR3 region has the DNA TGTGCCAGCAGCCTGGACAGGATCTCCTACGAGCAGTACTTC.

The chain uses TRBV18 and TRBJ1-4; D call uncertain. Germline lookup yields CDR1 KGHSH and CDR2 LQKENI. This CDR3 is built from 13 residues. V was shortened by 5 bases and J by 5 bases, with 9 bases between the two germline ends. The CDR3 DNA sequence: TGTGCCAGCTCAGAGGATAGGAATGAAAAACTGTTTTTT. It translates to CASSEDRNEKLFF. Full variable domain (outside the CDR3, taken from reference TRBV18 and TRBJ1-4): NAGVMQNPRHLVRRRGQEARLRCSPMKGHSHVYWYRQLPEEGLKFMVYLQKENIIDESGMPKERFSAEFPKEGPSILRIQQVVRGDSAAYFCASSEDRNEKLFFGSGTQLSVL.